A selection of T cell receptor beta chains follows, all from one sample in a study of shared clonotypes between healthy human individuals. Libraries were prepared by immunoSEQ multiplex PCR; TCRdb keeps only in-frame clonotypes and omits some of them. The sample records roughly 1,600,000 clones, about 98.5% being singletons. Sample: naive CD4+ T cells sorted from blood. The receptors stem from a young man in good health. Both conserved end residues are part of each CDR3. A D gene is named only where the DNA matches it firmly. Not all rows give a size; the values are once, few, many and, for expanded clones, a class.

v_gene	j_gene	len	d_gene	abundance	CDR3aa	CDR3nt
TRBV2	TRBJ2-7	13	.	.	CASSEEDLYEQYF	TGTGCCAGCAGTGAGGAGGATCTCTACGAGCAGTACTTC
TRBV6-1	TRBJ1-1	11	.	.	CASSEVREAFF	TGTGCCAGCAGTGAAGTAAGAGAAGCTTTCTTT
TRBV10-1	TRBJ2-2	15	.	.	CASSDLFSGSGELFF	TGCGCCAGCAGTGATCTTTTTTCGGGGTCCGGGGAGCTGTTTTTT
TRBV2	TRBJ2-3	12	.	.	CASSENADTQYF	TGTGCCAGCAGTGAAAACGCAGATACGCAGTATTTT
TRBV5-1	TRBJ2-2	15	.	.	CASSFAADSTGELFF	TGCGCCAGCAGCTTCGCGGCTGACAGCACCGGGGAGCTGTTTTTT
TRBV5-1	TRBJ1-4	14	.	.	CASSRGGTNEKLFF	TGCGCCAGCTCCCGCGGGGGGACTAATGAAAAACTGTTTTTT
TRBV6-1	TRBJ1-5	13	.	.	CASSPGGDQPQHF	TGTGCCAGCAGTCCGGGGGGGGATCAGCCCCAGCATTTT
TRBV11-2	TRBJ1-5	14	TRBD1	.	CASSPGQGNQPQHF	TGTGCCAGCAGCCCAGGACAGGGCAATCAGCCCCAGCATTTT
TRBV4-3	TRBJ1-1	16	.	.	CASSQEAGWGNTEAFF	TGCGCCAGCAGCCAAGAGGCGGGATGGGGCAACACTGAAGCTTTCTTT
TRBV18	TRBJ2-7	15	.	.	CASSPLPGRTYEQYF	TGTGCCAGCTCACCACTCCCAGGGCGGACCTACGAGCAGTACTTC
TRBV13	TRBJ2-7	13	.	.	CASRRGLSYEQYF	TGTGCCAGCAGAAGGGGTCTCTCCTACGAGCAGTACTTC
TRBV9	TRBJ2-3	15	TRBD2	.	CASSVGTSGSYTQYF	TGTGCCAGCAGCGTAGGGACTAGCGGGAGTTATACGCAGTATTTT
TRBV4-3	TRBJ1-1	16	TRBD1	.	CASSQDRIGGIAEAFF	TGCGCCAGCAGCCAAGACAGGATAGGGGGCATAGCTGAAGCTTTCTTT
TRBV10-3	TRBJ2-7	13	.	.	CAISASGSYEQYF	TGTGCCATCAGTGCGAGCGGGTCCTACGAGCAGTACTTC
TRBV7-2	TRBJ2-3	11	.	.	CASSFLDTQYF	TGTGCCAGCAGCTTTCTAGATACGCAGTATTTT
TRBV5-4	TRBJ2-7	13	TRBD2	.	CASSKRDGYEQYF	TGTGCCAGCAGCAAGCGGGACGGGTACGAGCAGTACTTC
TRBV28	TRBJ1-2	13	.	.	CASSPEPNYGYTF	TGTGCCAGTTCGCCGGAACCGAACTATGGCTACACCTTC
TRBV29-1	TRBJ1-2	13	TRBD1	.	CSGTGTDAYGYTF	TGCAGCGGAACCGGGACAGACGCCTATGGCTACACCTTC
TRBV5-1	TRBJ1-2	14	.	.	CASSLGGIPSGYTF	TGCGCCAGCAGCTTGGGAGGGATTCCCTCTGGCTACACCTTC
TRBV7-2	TRBJ2-1	15	.	.	CASSPPRSSYNEQFF	TGTGCCAGCAGCCCACCCCGGAGCTCCTACAATGAGCAGTTCTTC
TRBV29-1	TRBJ2-7	15	TRBD2	.	CSVSGASGPSSGQYF	TGCAGCGTTTCAGGGGCTAGCGGGCCTAGTTCGGGGCAGTACTTC
TRBV7-9	TRBJ1-5	16	TRBD1	.	CASSPISGQGNQPQHF	TGTGCCAGCAGCCCCATTTCGGGACAGGGTAATCAGCCCCAGCATTTT
TRBV28	TRBJ2-6	15	.	.	CASSFLGTGANVLTF	TGTGCCAGCAGTTTTCTAGGGACCGGGGCCAACGTCCTGACTTTC
TRBV25-1	TRBJ1-1	15	.	once	CASSEGFGGGTEAFF	TGTGCCAGCAGTGAAGGTTTCGGGGGGGGCACTGAAGCTTTCTTT
TRBV25-1	TRBJ2-2	15	.	.	CASSEDYLLTGELFF	TGTGCCAGCAGTGAAGACTATCTCCTCACCGGGGAGCTGTTTTTT
TRBV27	TRBJ2-5	13	.	.	CASRPWGWETQYF	TGTGCCAGCAGACCTTGGGGGTGGGAGACCCAGTACTTC
TRBV5-5	TRBJ1-5	15	.	once	CASSSGGGISQPQHF	TGTGCCAGCAGCTCTGGTGGGGGGATTAGTCAGCCCCAGCATTTT
TRBV10-3	TRBJ2-5	12	TRBD2	.	CATRAGEETQYF	TGTGCCACCAGGGCGGGAGAGGAGACCCAGTACTTC
TRBV2	TRBJ1-5	14	.	.	CASRWGNSNQPQHF	TGTGCCAGCAGGTGGGGAAATAGCAATCAGCCCCAGCATTTT
TRBV7-9	TRBJ2-7	15	.	.	CASSFRGLMHYEQYF	TGTGCCAGCAGCTTTCGGGGCTTAATGCACTACGAGCAGTACTTC
TRBV18	TRBJ2-3	18	TRBD2	.	CASSRTGTSGAFTDTQYF	TGTGCCAGCTCACGCACCGGGACTAGCGGGGCTTTCACAGATACGCAGTATTTT
TRBV29-1	TRBJ1-3	14	.	.	CSVVGFGGANTIYF	TGCAGCGTTGTAGGGTTTGGCGGAGCGAACACCATATATTTT
TRBV21-1	TRBJ2-7	15	.	.	CASSKVPGDTYEQYF	TGTGCCAGCAGCAAAGTTCCAGGGGACACCTACGAGCAGTACTTC
TRBV18	TRBJ2-7	13	.	.	CASSPTQGYEQYF	TGTGCCAGCTCACCAACCCAGGGGTACGAGCAGTACTTC
TRBV30	TRBJ2-7	15	.	.	CAWRRDRKRAGEQYF	TGTGCCTGGAGGAGGGACCGCAAAAGGGCGGGAGAGCAGTACTTC
TRBV30	TRBJ1-1	13	.	.	CAWIFTPRAEAFF	TGTGCCTGGATATTCACTCCGCGCGCTGAAGCTTTCTTT
TRBV20-1	TRBJ2-7	11	.	.	CSATGGGEQYF	TGCAGTGCCACCGGAGGGGGGGAGCAGTACTTC
TRBV5-1	TRBJ2-7	15	.	.	CASSFGHTTGDEQYF	TGCGCCAGCAGCTTTGGACACACCACCGGGGACGAGCAGTACTTC
TRBV10-2	TRBJ2-7	12	.	once	CASGNPAGEQYF	TGCGCCAGCGGGAACCCTGCGGGCGAGCAGTACTTC
TRBV5-5	TRBJ2-5	15	.	.	CASSRPTGAGETQYF	TGTGCCAGCAGCCGTCCGACGGGGGCCGGAGAGACCCAGTACTTC
TRBV5-1	TRBJ1-1	13	.	.	CASSLDPNTEAFF	TGCGCCAGCAGCTTGGATCCTAACACTGAAGCTTTCTTT
TRBV6-5	TRBJ2-2	13	.	.	CASRDLGSGELFF	TGTGCCAGCAGGGATCTAGGTTCGGGGGAGCTGTTTTTT
TRBV18	TRBJ2-7	15	TRBD1	.	CASSPLQGARNEQYF	TGTGCCAGCTCACCACTACAGGGGGCGCGGAACGAGCAGTACTTC
TRBV25-1	TRBJ2-5	14	.	.	CASPDGTEEETQYF	TGTGCCAGCCCCGACGGGACCGAAGAAGAGACCCAGTACTTC
TRBV5-4	TRBJ2-7	16	.	.	CASSPDSPRSSHEQYF	TGTGCCAGCAGCCCGGACAGCCCACGGTCTAGCCACGAGCAGTACTTC
TRBV28	TRBJ2-7	14	.	.	CASSRTVRGYEQYF	TGTGCCAGCAGCCGGACAGTGCGTGGGTACGAGCAGTACTTC
TRBV2	TRBJ2-1	13	.	.	CASSTSRNNEQFF	.
TRBV5-1	TRBJ2-1	15	TRBD2	.	CASRPGTSGSNEQFF	TGCGCCAGCAGACCCGGGACTAGCGGGTCTAATGAGCAGTTCTTC
TRBV12-5	TRBJ2-2	17	TRBD2	.	CASGLVPRGANTGELFF	TGTGCTAGTGGTTTGGTACCACGGGGGGCGAACACCGGGGAGCTGTTTTTT
TRBV7-2	TRBJ2-7	15	.	.	CASSLTGLSSYEQYF	TGTGCCAGCAGCCTGACAGGACTATCTTCTTACGAGCAGTACTTC
TRBV27	TRBJ2-1	14	TRBD2	.	CASRRAGAYNEQFF	TGTGCCAGCAGGAGAGCGGGAGCCTACAATGAGCAGTTCTTC